This T cell receptor beta chain comes out of a study of shared clonotypes between healthy human individuals. Study outcomes and limitations: Naive subsets, compared against memory subsets, generally had larger estimated richness values.

In germline, CDR1 is SEHNR, CDR2 FQNEAQ (reference sequence). This CDR3 contains 14 residues. The V and J ends lost 1 base and 5 bases respectively, with 9 bases between them. The naive CD8 subset, CD45RO-negative cells positively selected for CCR7, excluded terminally differentiated effector memory CD45RA+ cells. In regard to this clone: Its antigen is still unknown.

TCRdb's copy holds only in-frame clones and misses some; the assay was immunoSEQ multiplex PCR. The sample holds more than 600,000 clones, roughly nine tenths seen once. The sequence was collected from a man aged 30-40 years in good health. Material: naive CD8+ T cells sorted from blood. The chain links TRBV7-9 to TRBJ1-5; D call uncertain. The CDR3 loop is CASSLEELDQPQHF. CDR3 coding DNA: TGTGCCAGCAGCTTAGAAGAATTGGATCAGCCCCAGCATTTT.